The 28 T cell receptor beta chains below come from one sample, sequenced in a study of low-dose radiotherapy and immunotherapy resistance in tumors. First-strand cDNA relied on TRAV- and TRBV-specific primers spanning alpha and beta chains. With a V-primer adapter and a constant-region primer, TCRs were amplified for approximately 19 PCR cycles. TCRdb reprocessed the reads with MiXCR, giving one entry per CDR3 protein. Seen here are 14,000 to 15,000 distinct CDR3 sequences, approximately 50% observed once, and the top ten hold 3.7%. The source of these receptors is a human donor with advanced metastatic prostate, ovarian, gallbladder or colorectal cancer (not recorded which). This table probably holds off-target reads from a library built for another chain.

The CDR3 region has the DNA TGTGCCAGCAACTACCTCAAGACGACAGGAGATTACGAGCAGTACTTC. This translates into CASNYLKTTGDYEQYF. The rearrangement links TRBV6-2 or TRBV6-3 to TRBJ2-7; tentatively, D is TRBD1 (6 bases). Germline CDR1 and CDR2: MNHEY and SVGEGT. V was shortened by 7 bases and J by 4 bases, with 23 bases between the two germline ends. The length of the CDR3 is 16 residues.

In DNA, the CDR3 is TGCAGCGTTGATGGCGGGGGGTCCGGCAATGAGCAGTTCTTC. Its protein product is CSVDGGGSGNEQFF. V usage is TRBV29-1 and J usage is TRBJ2-1; 8 bases map to TRBD2. This CDR3 has 14 residues. Germline trimming cut 3 bases from V and 6 bases from J; bases unmatched to any gene: 7. CDR1 and CDR2 from the germline V gene are SQVTM and ANQGSEA.

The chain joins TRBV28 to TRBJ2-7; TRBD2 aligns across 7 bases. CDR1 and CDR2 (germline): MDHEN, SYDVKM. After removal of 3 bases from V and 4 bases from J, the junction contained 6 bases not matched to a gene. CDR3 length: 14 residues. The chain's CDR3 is CASSFISGTYEQYF. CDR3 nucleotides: TGTGCCAGCAGTTTTATCAGCGGGACGTACGAGCAGTACTTC.

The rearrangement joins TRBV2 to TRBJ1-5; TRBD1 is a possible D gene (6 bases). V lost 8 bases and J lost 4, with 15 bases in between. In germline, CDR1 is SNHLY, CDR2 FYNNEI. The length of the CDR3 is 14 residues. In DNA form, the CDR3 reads TGTGCCAGCGGCCTGTCCAGGGGAAATCAGCCCCAGCATTTT. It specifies CASGLSRGNQPQHF.

As DNA, the CDR3 is TGTGCCAGCCGGAACTTAGCGGGAGGGTACAATGAGCAGTTCTTC. It specifies CASRNLAGGYNEQFF. The chain has TRBV25-1 and TRBJ2-1; 11 nucleotides match TRBD2. The CDR3 length is 15 residues. In germline, CDR1 is MGHDK, CDR2 SYGVNS. Trimming cost V 8 bases and J 4 bases; bases outside gene matches: 7.

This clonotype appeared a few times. The CDR3 DNA sequence: TGTGCCAGCAGCCCTGCCGGGACTGGTCGAGAGACCCAGTACTTC. This sequence encodes CASSPAGTGRETQYF. The chain combines TRBV5-4 with TRBJ2-5, with D possibly matching TRBD2 (6 bases). V lost 4 bases and J lost 4, with 17 bases in between. The CDR3 is 15 amino acids. The germline gives CDR1 SGHNT, CDR2 YYREEE (reference sequence).

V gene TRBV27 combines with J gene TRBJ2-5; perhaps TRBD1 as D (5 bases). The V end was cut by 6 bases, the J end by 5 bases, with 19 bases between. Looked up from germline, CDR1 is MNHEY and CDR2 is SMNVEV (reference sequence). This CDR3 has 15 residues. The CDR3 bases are TGTGCCAGCAGACCACAGGTTTTTGGTACGGAGACCCAGTACTTC. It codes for CASRPQVFGTETQYF.

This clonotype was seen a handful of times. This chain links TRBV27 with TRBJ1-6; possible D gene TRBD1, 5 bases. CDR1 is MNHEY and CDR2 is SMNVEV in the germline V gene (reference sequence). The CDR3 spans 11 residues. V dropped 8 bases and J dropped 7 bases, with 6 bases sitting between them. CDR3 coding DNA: TGTGCCAGCCGGGGGAATTCACCCCTCCACTTT. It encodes CASRGNSPLHF.

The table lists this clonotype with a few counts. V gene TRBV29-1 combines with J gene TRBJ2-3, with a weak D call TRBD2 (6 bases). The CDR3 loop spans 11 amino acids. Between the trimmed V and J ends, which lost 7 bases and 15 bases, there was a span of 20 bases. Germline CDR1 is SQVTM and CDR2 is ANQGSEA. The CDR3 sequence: CSAGRGISPYF. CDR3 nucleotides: TGCAGCGCCGGTCGGGGGATTTCTCCTTATTTT.

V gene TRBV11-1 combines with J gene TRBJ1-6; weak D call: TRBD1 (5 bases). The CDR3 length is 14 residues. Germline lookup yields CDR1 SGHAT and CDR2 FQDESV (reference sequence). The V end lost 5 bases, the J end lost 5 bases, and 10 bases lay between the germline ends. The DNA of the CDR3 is TGTGCCAGCAGCCGCAAGGGGAATAATTCACCCCTCCACTTT. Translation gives CASSRKGNNSPLHF. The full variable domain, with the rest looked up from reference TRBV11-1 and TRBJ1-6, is EAEVAQSPRYKITEKSQAVAFWCDPISGHATLYWYRQILGQGPELLVQFQDESVVDDSQLPKDRFSAERLKGVDSTLKIQPAELGDSAMYLCASSRKGNNSPLHFGNGTRLTVT.

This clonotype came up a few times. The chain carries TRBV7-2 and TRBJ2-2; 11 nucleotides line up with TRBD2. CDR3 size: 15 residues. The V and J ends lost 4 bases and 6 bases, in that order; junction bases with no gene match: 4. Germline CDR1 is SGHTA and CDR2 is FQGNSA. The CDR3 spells CASSSSSGRSGELFF. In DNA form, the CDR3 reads TGTGCCAGCAGCTCCTCTAGCGGGAGGTCCGGGGAGCTGTTTTTT.

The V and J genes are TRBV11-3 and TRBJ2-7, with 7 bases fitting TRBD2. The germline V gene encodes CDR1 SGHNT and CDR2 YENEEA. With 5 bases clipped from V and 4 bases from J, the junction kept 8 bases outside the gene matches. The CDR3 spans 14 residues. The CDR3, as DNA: TGTGCCAGCAGCCGAAGACTAGCCGGGTACGAGCAGTACTTC. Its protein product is CASSRRLAGYEQYF.

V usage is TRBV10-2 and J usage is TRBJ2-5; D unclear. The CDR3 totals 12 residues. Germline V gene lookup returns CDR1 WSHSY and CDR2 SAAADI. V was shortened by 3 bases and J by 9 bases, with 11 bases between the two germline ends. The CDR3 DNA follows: TGCGCCAGCAGTGAAATGGGTGGAGCCCAGTACTTC. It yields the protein CASSEMGGAQYF.

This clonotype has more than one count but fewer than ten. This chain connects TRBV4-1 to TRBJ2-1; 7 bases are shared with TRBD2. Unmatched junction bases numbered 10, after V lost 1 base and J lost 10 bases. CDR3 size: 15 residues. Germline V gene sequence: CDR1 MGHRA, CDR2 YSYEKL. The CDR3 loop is CASSQGPLAVGEQFF. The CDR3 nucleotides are TGCGCCAGCAGCCAAGGTCCCCTAGCGGTAGGAGAGCAGTTCTTC.

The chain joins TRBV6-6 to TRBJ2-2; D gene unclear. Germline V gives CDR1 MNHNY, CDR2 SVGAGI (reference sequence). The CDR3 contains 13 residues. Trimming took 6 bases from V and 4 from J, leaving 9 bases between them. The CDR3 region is CASRWEATGELFF. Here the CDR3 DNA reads TGTGCCAGCAGATGGGAAGCCACCGGGGAGCTGTTTTTT.

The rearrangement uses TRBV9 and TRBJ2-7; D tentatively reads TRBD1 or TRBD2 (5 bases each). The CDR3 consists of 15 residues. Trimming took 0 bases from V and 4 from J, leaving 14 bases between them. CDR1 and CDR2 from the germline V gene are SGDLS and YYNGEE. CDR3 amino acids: CASSVVGESSYEQYF. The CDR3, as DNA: TGTGCCAGCAGCGTAGTGGGGGAGTCGTCTTACGAGCAGTACTTC.

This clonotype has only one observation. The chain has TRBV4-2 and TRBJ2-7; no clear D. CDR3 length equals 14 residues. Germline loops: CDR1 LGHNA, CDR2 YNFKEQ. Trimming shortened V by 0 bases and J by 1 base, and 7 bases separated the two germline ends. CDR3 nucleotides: TGTGCCAGCAGCCAAGATAAGGTGTCCTACGAGCAGTACTTC. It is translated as CASSQDKVSYEQYF.

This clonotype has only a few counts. CDR3 sequence reads: CASSAQGGTDTQYF. CDR3 bases: TGTGCCAGCAGCGCCCAAGGCGGGACAGATACGCAGTATTTT. V usage is TRBV5-4 and J usage is TRBJ2-3; possibly TRBD2 for D (5 bases). The CDR3 runs to 14 residues. The germline gives CDR1 SGHNT, CDR2 YYREEE (reference sequence). Between the trimmed V and J ends, which lost 4 bases and 3 bases, there was a span of 12 bases.

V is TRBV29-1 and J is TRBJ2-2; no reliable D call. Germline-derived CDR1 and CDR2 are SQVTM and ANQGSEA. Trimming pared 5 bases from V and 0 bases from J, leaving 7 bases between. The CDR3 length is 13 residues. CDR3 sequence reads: CSVFSSNTGELFF. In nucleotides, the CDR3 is TGCAGCGTTTTTAGCTCGAACACCGGGGAGCTGTTTTTT.

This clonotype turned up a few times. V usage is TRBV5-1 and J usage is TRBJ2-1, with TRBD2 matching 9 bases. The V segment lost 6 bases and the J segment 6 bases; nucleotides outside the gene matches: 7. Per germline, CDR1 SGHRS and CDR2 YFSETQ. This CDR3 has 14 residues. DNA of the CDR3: TGCGCCAGCACTGCGCGGGGGGGGATCAATGAGCAGTTCTTC. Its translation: CASTARGGINEQFF.

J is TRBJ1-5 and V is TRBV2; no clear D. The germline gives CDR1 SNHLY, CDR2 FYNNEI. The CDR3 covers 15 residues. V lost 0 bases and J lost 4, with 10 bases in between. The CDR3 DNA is TGTGCCAGCAGTGAAGCGCTGCGGCAAAATCAGCCCCAGCATTTT. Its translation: CASSEALRQNQPQHF. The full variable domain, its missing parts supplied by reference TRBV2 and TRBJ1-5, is EPEVTQTPSHQVTQMGQEVILRCVPISNHLYFYWYRQILGQKVEFLVSFYNNEISEKSEIFDDQFSVERPDGSNFTLKIRSTKLEDSAMYFCASSEALRQNQPQHFGDGTRLSIL.

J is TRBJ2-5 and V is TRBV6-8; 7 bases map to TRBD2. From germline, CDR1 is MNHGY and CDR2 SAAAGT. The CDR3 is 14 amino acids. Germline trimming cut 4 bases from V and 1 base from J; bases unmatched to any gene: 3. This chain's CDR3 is CASSSGRAQETQYF. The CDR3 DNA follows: TGTGCCAGCAGTTCGGGGAGGGCCCAAGAGACCCAGTACTTC.

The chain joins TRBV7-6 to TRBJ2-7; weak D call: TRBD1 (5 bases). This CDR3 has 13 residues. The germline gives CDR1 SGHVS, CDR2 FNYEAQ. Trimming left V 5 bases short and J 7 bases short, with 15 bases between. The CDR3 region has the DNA TGTGCCAGCAGCAAACGCAGGGAAGGGGAGCAGTACTTC. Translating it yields CASSKRREGEQYF. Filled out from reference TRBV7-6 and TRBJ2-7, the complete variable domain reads GAGVSQSPRYKVTKRGQDVALRCDPISGHVSLYWYRQALGQGPEFLTYFNYEAQQDKSGLPNDRFSAERPEGSISTLTIQRTEQRDSAMYRCASSKRREGEQYFGPGTRLTVT.

CDR3 bases: TGCGCCAGCAGCTTCACTAGCGGGCCGACCTACAATGAGCAGTTCTTC. Encoded protein: CASSFTSGPTYNEQFF. This chain uses TRBV5-1 with TRBJ2-1; 9 bases map to TRBD2. The CDR3 runs to 16 residues. V was clipped by 2 bases and J by 2 bases; unmatched bases: 5. In germline, CDR1 is SGHRS, CDR2 YFSETQ.

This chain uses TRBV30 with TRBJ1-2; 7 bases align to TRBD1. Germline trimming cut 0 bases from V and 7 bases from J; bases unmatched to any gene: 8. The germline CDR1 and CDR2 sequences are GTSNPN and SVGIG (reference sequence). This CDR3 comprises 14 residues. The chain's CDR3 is CAWSVTTGSIGYTF. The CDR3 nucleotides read TGTGCCTGGAGTGTTACGACAGGGTCCATTGGCTACACCTTC.

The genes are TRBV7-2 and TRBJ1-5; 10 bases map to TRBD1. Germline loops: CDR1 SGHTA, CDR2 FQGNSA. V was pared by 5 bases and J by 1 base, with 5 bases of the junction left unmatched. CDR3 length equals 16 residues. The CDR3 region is CASSIPGQGSNQPQHF. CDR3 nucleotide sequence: TGTGCCAGCAGCATACCGGGACAGGGGAGCAATCAGCCCCAGCATTTT.

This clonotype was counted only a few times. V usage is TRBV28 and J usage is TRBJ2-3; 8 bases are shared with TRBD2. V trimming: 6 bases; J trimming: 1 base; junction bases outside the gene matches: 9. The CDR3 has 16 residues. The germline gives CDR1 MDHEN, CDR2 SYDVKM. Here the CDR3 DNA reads TGTGCCAGCAGCAGGGGTGAGACTAGCGGCACAGATACGCAGTATTTT. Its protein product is CASSRGETSGTDTQYF.

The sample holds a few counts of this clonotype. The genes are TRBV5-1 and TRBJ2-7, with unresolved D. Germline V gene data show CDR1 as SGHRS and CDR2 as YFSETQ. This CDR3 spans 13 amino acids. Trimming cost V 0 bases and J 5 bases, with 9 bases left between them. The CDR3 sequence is CASSLAVVNEQYF. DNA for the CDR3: TGCGCCAGCAGCTTGGCCGTCGTAAACGAGCAGTACTTC. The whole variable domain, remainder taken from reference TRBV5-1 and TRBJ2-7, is KAGVTQTPRYLIKTRGQQVTLSCSPISGHRSVSWYQQTPGQGLQFLFEYFSETQRNKGNFPGRFSGRQFSNSRSEMNVSTLELGDSALYLCASSLAVVNEQYFGPGTRLTVT.